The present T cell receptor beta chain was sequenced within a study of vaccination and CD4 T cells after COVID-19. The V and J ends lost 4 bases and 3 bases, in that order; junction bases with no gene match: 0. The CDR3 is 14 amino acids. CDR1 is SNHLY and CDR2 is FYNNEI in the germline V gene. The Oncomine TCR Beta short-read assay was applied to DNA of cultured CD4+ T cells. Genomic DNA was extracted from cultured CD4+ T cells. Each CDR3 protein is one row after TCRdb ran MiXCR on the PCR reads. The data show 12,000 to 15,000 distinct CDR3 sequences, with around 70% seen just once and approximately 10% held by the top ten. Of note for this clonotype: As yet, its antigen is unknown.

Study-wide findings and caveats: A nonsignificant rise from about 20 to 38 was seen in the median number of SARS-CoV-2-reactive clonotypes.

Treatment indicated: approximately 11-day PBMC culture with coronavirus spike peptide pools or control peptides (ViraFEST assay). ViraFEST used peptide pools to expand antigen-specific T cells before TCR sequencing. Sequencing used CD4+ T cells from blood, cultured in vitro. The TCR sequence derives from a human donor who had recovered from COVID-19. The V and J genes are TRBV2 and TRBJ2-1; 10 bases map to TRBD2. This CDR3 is CASSASGGYNEQFF. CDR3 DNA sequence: TGTGCCAGCAGTGCTAGCGGGGGCTACAATGAGCAGTTCTTC.